The present T cell receptor (beta chain) was sequenced within a study of blood T cell repertoires in COVID-19. Looking at the study overall: PBMCs, B-cell-depleted T cells, or T cells were the source of the cDNA or gDNA that made up the material.

In the authors' workflow: By means of reference gene primer amplification, nucleated cell counts were estimated. The protocol was immunoSEQ multiplex PCR, while the TCRdb copy is restricted to in-frame clones and leaves out a portion. V and J calls and clone size are copied from that table; D and trimming were computed from the DNA. The data show approximately 250,000 clones, around 80% seen once. The CDR3 length is 13 residues. Trimming cost V 6 bases and J 3 bases, with 11 bases left between them. This clone was counted between two and nine times. The clonotype comes from a human donor in a cohort sampled during active COVID-19. The sequencing input was peripheral blood. This chain connects TRBV12-3 or TRBV12-4 to TRBJ1-1; perhaps TRBD1 as D (6 bases). CDR3 in amino acids: CASRYRVYTEAFF. The CDR3 nucleotides read TGTGCCAGCAGATACAGGGTTTACACTGAAGCTTTCTTT.